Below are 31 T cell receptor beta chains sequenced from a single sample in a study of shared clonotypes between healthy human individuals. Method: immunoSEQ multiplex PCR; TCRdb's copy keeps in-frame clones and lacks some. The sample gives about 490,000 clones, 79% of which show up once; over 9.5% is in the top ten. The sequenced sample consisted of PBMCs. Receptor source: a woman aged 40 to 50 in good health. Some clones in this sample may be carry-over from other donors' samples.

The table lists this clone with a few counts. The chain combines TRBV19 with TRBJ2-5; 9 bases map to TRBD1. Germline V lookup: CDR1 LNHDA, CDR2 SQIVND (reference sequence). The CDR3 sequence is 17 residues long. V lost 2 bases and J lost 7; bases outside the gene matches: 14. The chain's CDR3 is CASSIKITGQGRGTQYF. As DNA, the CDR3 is TGTGCCAGTAGTATAAAGATCACGGGACAGGGCAGGGGGACCCAGTACTTC.

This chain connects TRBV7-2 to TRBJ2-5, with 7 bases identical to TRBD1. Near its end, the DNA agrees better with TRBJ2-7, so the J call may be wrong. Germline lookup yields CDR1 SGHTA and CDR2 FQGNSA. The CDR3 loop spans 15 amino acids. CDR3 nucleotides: TGTGCCAGCAGCCCGCAAGCCGACAGGGCCTACGAGCAGTACTTC. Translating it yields CASSPQADRAYEQYF.

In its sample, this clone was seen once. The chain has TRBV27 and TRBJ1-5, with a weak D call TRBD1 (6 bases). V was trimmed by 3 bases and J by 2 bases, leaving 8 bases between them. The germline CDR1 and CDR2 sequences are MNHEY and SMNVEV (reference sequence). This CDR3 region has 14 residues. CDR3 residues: CASSFRGGNQPQHF. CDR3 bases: TGTGCCAGCAGTTTTAGGGGGGGCAATCAGCCCCAGCATTTT.

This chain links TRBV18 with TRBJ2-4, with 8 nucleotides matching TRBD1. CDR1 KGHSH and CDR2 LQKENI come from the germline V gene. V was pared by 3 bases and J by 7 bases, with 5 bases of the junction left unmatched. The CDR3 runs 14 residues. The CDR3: CASSPGQGVNIQYF. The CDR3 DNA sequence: TGTGCCAGCTCACCTGGACAGGGTGTCAACATTCAGTACTTC.

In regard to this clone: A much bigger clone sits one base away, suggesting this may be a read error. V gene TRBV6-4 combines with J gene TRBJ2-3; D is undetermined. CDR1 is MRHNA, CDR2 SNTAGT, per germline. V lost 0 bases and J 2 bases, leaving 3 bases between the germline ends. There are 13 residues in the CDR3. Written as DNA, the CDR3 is TGTGCCAGCAGTGACTCGGACACAGATACGCAGTATTTT. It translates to CASSDSDTDTQYF.

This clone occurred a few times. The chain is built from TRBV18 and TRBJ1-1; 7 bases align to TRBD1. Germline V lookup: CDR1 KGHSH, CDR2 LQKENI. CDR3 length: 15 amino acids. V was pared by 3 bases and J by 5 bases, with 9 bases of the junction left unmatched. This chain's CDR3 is CASSPPDRVRTEAFF. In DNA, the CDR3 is TGTGCCAGCTCACCGCCTGACAGGGTTCGGACTGAAGCTTTCTTT.

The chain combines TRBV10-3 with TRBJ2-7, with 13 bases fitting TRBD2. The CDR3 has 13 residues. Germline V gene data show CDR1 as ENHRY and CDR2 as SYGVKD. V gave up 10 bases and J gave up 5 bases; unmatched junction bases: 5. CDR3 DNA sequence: TGTGCCACCGGACTAGCGGGAGTCGACGAGCAGTACTTC. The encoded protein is CATGLAGVDEQYF.

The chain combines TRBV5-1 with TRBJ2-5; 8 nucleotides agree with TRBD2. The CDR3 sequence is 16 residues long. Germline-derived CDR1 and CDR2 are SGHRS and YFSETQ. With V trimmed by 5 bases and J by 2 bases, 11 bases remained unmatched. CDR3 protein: CASRLEGSGGQETQYF. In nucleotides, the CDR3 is TGCGCCAGCAGGCTCGAGGGGAGCGGGGGACAAGAGACCCAGTACTTC.

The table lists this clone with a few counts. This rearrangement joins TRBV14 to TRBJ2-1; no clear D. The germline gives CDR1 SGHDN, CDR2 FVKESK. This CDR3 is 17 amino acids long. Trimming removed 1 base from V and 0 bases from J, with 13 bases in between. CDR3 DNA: TGTGCCAGCAGCCAAGGGTTGGCTCGGAGCTCCTACAATGAGCAGTTCTTC. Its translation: CASSQGLARSSYNEQFF. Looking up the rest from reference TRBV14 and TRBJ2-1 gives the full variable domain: EAGVTQFPSHSVIEKGQTVTLRCDPISGHDNLYWYRRVMGKEIKFLLHFVKESKQDESGMPNNRFLAERTGGTYSTLKVQPAELEDSGVYFCASSQGLARSSYNEQFFGPGTRLTVL.

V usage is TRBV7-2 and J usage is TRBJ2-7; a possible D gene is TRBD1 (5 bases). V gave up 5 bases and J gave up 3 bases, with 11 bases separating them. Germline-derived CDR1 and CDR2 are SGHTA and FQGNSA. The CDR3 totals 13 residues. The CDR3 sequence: CASSHQGGYEQYF. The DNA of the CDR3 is TGTGCCAGCAGCCATCAGGGTGGCTACGAGCAGTACTTC.

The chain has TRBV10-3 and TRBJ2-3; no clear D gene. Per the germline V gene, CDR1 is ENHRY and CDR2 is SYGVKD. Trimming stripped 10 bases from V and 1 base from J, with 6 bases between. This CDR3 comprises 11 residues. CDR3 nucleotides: TGTGCCACCCTAGGCACAGATACGCAGTATTTT. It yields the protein CATLGTDTQYF.

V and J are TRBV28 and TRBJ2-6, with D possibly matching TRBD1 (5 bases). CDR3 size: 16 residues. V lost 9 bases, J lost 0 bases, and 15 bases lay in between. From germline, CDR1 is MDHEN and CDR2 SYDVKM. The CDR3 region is CASLQGTISGANVLTF. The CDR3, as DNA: TGTGCCAGTCTCCAGGGTACAATCTCTGGGGCCAACGTCCTGACTTTC.

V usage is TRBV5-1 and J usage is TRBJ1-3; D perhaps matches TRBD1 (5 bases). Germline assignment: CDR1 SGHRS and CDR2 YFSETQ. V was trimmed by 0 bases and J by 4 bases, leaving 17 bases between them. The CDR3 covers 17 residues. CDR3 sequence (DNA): TGCGCCAGCAGCTTGGAGCCTGGGGGAGCGGGCGGAAACACCATATATTTT. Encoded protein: CASSLEPGGAGGNTIYF.

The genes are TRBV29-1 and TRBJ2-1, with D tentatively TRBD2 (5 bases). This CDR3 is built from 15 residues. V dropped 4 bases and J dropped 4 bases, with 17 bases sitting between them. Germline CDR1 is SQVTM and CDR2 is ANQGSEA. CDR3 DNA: TGCAGCGTTGGAGGGTCCCGATTCTTATACAATGAGCAGTTCTTC. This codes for CSVGGSRFLYNEQFF.

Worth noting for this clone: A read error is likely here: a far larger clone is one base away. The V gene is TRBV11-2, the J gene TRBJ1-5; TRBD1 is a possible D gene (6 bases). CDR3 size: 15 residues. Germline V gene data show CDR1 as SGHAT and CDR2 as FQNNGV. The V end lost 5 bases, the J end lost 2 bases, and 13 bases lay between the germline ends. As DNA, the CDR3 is TGTGCCAGCAGCCTCATAGGGGGACGCAATCAGCCCCAGCATTTT. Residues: CASSLIGGRNQPQHF.

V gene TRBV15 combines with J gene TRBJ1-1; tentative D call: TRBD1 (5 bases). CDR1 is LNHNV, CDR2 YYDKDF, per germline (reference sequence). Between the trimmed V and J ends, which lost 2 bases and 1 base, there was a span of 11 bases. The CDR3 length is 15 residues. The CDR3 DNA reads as TGTGCCACCAGCAGACCCGGGACGGGGAACACTGAAGCTTTCTTT. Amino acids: CATSRPGTGNTEAFF.

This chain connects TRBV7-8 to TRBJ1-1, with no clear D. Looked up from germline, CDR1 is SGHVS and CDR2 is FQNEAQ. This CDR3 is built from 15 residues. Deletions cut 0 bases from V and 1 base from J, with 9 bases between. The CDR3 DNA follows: TGTGCCAGCAGCTTAGCTCTTGGCGGGAACACTGAAGCTTTCTTT. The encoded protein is CASSLALGGNTEAFF.

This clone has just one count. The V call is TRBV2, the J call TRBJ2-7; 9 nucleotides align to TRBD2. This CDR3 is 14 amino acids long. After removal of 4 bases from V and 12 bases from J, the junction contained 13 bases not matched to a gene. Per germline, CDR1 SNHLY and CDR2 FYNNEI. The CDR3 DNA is TGTGCCAGCAGTGTCCAAGGACTAGCGTCCCGAGGGTACTTC. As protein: CASSVQGLASRGYF.

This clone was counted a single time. CDR3 amino acids: CASSLNGNADTF. The CDR3 region has the DNA TGTGCCAGCAGCCTTAATGGCAATGCCGACACCTTC. The chain uses TRBV9 and TRBJ1-2; D gene unclear. The CDR3 has 12 amino acids. Germline assignment: CDR1 SGDLS and CDR2 YYNGEE. V was clipped by 4 bases and J by 12 bases, with 16 bases between them.

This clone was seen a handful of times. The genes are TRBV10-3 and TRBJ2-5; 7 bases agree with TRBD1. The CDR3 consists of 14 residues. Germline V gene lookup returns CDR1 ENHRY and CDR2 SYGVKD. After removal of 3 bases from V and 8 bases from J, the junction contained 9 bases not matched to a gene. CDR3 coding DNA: TGTGCCATCAGTGACTCGACAGGGCGGCTAACCCAGTACTTC. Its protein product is CAISDSTGRLTQYF.

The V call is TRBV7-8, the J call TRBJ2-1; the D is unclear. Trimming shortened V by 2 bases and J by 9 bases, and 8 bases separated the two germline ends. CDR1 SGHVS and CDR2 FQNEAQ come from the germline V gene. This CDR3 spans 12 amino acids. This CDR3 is CASSLFSAEQFF. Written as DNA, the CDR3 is TGTGCCAGCAGCTTATTTTCGGCTGAGCAGTTCTTC. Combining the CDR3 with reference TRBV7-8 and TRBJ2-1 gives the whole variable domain GAGVSQSPRYKVAKRGQDVALRCDPISGHVSLFWYQQALGQGPEFLTYFQNEAQLDKSGLPSDRFFAERPEGSVSTLKIQRTQQEDSAVYLCASSLFSAEQFFGPGTRLTVL.

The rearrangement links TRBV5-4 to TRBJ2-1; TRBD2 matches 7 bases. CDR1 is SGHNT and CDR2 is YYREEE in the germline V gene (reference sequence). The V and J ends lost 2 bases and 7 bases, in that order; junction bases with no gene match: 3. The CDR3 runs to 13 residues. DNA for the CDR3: TGTGCCAGCAGCTTCTATAGCGGGAATGAGCAGTTCTTC. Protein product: CASSFYSGNEQFF.

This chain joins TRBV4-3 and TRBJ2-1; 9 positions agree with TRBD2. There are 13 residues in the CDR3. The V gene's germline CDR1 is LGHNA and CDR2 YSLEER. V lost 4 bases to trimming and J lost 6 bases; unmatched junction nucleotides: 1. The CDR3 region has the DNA TGCGCCAGCAGCCTAGCGGGAGTCAATGAGCAGTTCTTC. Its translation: CASSLAGVNEQFF.

CDR3 protein: CASSFGTSGNTIYF. The CDR3 DNA follows: TGTGCCAGCAGCTTCGGCACCTCTGGAAACACCATATATTTT. The chain carries TRBV7-8 and TRBJ1-3; D is ambiguous. V shed 3 bases and J shed 0 bases, with 6 bases lying between them. The CDR3 extends over 14 amino acids. Germline V lookup: CDR1 SGHVS, CDR2 FQNEAQ.

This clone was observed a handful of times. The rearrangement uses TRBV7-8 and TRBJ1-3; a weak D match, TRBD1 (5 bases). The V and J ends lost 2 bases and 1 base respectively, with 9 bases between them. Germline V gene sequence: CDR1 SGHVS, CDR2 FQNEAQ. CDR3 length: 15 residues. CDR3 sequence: CASSLQGASGNTIYF. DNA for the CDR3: TGTGCCAGCAGCTTACAGGGTGCTTCTGGAAACACCATATATTTT. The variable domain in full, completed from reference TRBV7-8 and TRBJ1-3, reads GAGVSQSPRYKVAKRGQDVALRCDPISGHVSLFWYQQALGQGPEFLTYFQNEAQLDKSGLPSDRFFAERPEGSVSTLKIQRTQQEDSAVYLCASSLQGASGNTIYFGEGSWLTVV.

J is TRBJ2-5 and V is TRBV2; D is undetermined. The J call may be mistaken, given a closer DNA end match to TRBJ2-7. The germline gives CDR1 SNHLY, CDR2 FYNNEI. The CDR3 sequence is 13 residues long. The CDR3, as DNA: TGTGCCAGCAAGAAGACGAGCTCCTACGAGCAGTACTTC. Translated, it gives CASKKTSSYEQYF.

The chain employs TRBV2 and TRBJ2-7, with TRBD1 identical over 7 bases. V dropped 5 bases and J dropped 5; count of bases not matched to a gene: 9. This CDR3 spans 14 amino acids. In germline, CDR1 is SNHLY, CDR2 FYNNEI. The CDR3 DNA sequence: TGTGCCAGCAGTCCTACAGGGGCATGGAACGAGCAGTACTTC. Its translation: CASSPTGAWNEQYF. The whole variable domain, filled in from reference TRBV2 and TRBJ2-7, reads EPEVTQTPSHQVTQMGQEVILRCVPISNHLYFYWYRQILGQKVEFLVSFYNNEISEKSEIFDDQFSVERPDGSNFTLKIRSTKLEDSAMYFCASSPTGAWNEQYFGPGTRLTVT.

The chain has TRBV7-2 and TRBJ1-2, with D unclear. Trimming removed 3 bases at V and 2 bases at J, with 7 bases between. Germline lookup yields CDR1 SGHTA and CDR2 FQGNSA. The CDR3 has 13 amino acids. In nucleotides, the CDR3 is TGTGCCAGCAGCTTGTTGGACAACTATGGCTACACCTTC. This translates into CASSLLDNYGYTF.

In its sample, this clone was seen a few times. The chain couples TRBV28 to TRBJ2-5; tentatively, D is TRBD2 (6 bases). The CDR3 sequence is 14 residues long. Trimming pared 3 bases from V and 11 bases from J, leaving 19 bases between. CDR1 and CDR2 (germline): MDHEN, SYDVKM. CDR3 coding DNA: TGTGCCAGCAGTTTCACGGGAGCCCTCCCGGAGCAGTACTTC. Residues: CASSFTGALPEQYF. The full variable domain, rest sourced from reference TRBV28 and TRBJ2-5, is DVKVTQSSRYLVKRTGEKVFLECVQDMDHENMFWYRQDPGLGLRLIYFSYDVKMKEKGDIPEGYSVSREKKERFSLILESASTNQTSMYLCASSFTGALPEQYFGPGTRLLVL.

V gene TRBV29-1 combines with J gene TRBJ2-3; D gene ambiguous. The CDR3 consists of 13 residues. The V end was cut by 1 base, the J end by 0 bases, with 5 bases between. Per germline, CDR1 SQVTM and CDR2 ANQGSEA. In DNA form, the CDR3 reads TGCAGCGTTGAAGGTCCTAGCACAGATACGCAGTATTTT. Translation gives CSVEGPSTDTQYF.

In DNA, the CDR3 is TGTGCCAGTAGGGACACGTCTCACTCCTACGAGCAGTACTTC. Amino acid sequence: CASRDTSHSYEQYF. This chain uses TRBV19 with TRBJ2-7, with a weak D call TRBD1 (5 bases). Germline V gives CDR1 LNHDA, CDR2 SQIVND (reference sequence). V was shortened by 6 bases and J by 0 bases, with 12 bases between the two germline ends. The CDR3 spans 14 residues.